The rows below give T cell receptor beta chains drawn from one sample of a study of blood T cell repertoires in COVID-19. Sequencing was performed with immunoSEQ multiplex PCR; in TCRdb, only in-frame clones are kept and a portion is missing. The table lists 150,000 to 200,000 clones, nearly 80% of them singletons. Sequenced sample: peripheral blood. These receptors were collected from a woman in her seventies with acute or convalescent COVID-19. CDR3s include the opening cysteine and the closing phenylalanine or tryptophan. Expanded clones are given a class, and other clones once, few, many or no size at all.

>TRBJ2-1|few|TRBV6-1
CASSELWRDDNEQFF
>TRBJ2-3|NA|TRBV5-1
CASSLEGSGFTDTQYF
>TRBJ2-2|NA|TRBV18
CASSSGQANTGELFF
>TRBJ2-3|NA|TRBV5-6
CASSFAGSRLDTQYF
>TRBJ2-2|NA|TRBV24-1
CATSIGGARTGELFF
>TRBJ2-7|once|TRBV5-6
CASRVLTGKVYEQYF
>TRBJ1-1|NA|TRBV7-8
CASSLQQGTGTEAFF
>TRBJ2-5|few|TRBV2
CASKGLAGQQETQYF
>TRBJ2-7|NA|TRBV5-4
CASSLTGGDEQYF
>TRBJ1-5|NA|TRBV6-1
CASSDTSRGGGNQPQHF
>TRBJ2-1|NA|TRBV15
CATSSWTSGRPGEQFF
>TRBJ1-5|NA|TRBV19
CASNPSGGNQPQHF
>TRBJ2-1|few|TRBV7-3
CASSPTSPGGNEQFF
>TRBJ1-1|NA|TRBV20-1
CSARDEAEAFF
>TRBJ1-2|NA|TRBV29-1
CSVDASDGYTF
>TRBJ1-5|NA|TRBV19
CASSISGRGYSNQPQHF
>TRBJ2-1|NA|TRBV24-1
CATSDPLAGRTYNEQFF
>TRBJ2-1|NA|TRBV6-2/TRBV6-3
CASSYSAQQFF
>TRBJ2-3|NA|TRBV2
CASSLGQGVVDTQYF
>TRBJ1-5|NA|TRBV27
CASRDRGQYQPQHF
>TRBJ2-5|NA|TRBV7-8
CASSLTSGFQETQYF
>TRBJ1-2|NA|TRBV30
CAWSATGAGVYTF
>TRBJ2-1|few|TRBV7-3
CASSLSRGNEQFF
>TRBJ2-2|NA|TRBV5-1
CASSLALAGGAGELFF
>TRBJ2-1|NA|TRBV3-1/TRBV3-2
CASSLFSGWSSYNEQFF
>TRBJ1-2|NA|TRBV6-6
CASSYQIPGYTF
>TRBJ2-1|few|TRBV6-5
CASSYSVSGSEQFF
>TRBJ1-5|NA|TRBV6-2/TRBV6-3
CASSYSNFPNQPQHF
>TRBJ1-1|NA|TRBV13
CASSLGGPGRGAEAFF
>TRBJ2-3|NA|TRBV5-1
CASNEAGLTDTQYF
>TRBJ1-1|NA|TRBV7-9
CASSVQGSNTEAFF
>TRBJ2-7|once|TRBV5-6
CASRRLATYEQYF
>TRBJ2-2|NA|TRBV5-6
CASSGGGPNTGELFF
>TRBJ1-3|NA|TRBV14
CASRPSGASGNTIYF
>TRBJ2-2|NA|TRBV30
CAWIRGNTGELFF
>TRBJ2-2|NA|TRBV5-6
CASGWGVTGELFF
>TRBJ1-5|many|TRBV6-6
CASMEGRYNQPQHF
>TRBJ2-5|NA|TRBV5-4
CASSLASGRGETQYF
>TRBJ2-6|NA|TRBV20-1
CSASRRVLAGANVLTF
>TRBJ2-3|NA|TRBV10-3
CAISETRVGDTQYF
>TRBJ1-1|NA|TRBV3-1/TRBV3-2
CATTGNAEAFF
>TRBJ1-6|once|TRBV2
CASRDRGPNSPLHF
>TRBJ2-3|few|TRBV20-1
CSASNIRLAGGSADTQYF
>TRBJ1-3|NA|TRBV6-1
CASSEVWTGALGSSGNTIYF